Listed below are T cell receptor beta chains from one sample, sequenced in a study of T cell changes during pregnancy in multiple sclerosis. TCRdb's copy holds only in-frame clones and misses some; the assay was immunoSEQ multiplex PCR. The table lists about 31,000 clones, around 88% of them singletons. Material: CD4+ T cells from peripheral blood mononuclear cells, obtained in the first trimester of pregnancy. These receptors originate from a female donor in good health, enrolled as a control in a pregnancy study. CDR3s include the opening cysteine and the closing phenylalanine or tryptophan. The D gene is left open where the match is weak. Rows may omit the clone size; those that give it use once, few, many or a size class.

V: TRBV5-4; size: once; J: TRBJ1-2; D: -; CDR3: CASSLRPGDGYTF; DNA: TGTGCCAGCAGCTTACGACCGGGAGATGGCTACACCTTC
V: TRBV5-8; size: -; J: TRBJ1-1; D: -; CDR3: CASRFAEAFF; DNA: TGTGCGAGCCGGTTCGCTGAAGCTTTCTTT
V: TRBV4-1; size: -; J: TRBJ1-5; D: -; CDR3: CASSERGYQPQHF; DNA: TGCGCCAGCAGCGAAAGAGGGTATCAGCCCCAGCATTTT
V: TRBV19; size: -; J: TRBJ2-7; D: -; CDR3: CASSWGRGGGMSTYEQYF; DNA: TGTGCCAGTAGTTGGGGGCGCGGCGGGGGCATGAGCACCTACGAGCAGTACTTC
V: TRBV7-2; size: -; J: TRBJ1-3; D: -; CDR3: CASSLDVGSSGNTIYF; DNA: TGTGCCAGCAGCTTAGACGTGGGCAGCTCTGGAAACACCATATATTTT
V: TRBV11-3; size: -; J: TRBJ2-7; D: TRBD2; CDR3: CASSPLDPGTRLTPTYEQYF; DNA: TGTGCCAGCAGCCCCTTGGATCCCGGGACTAGGCTAACACCTACCTACGAGCAGTACTTC
V: TRBV6-1; size: -; J: TRBJ2-7; D: TRBD1; CDR3: CASSERGQGYEQYF; DNA: TGTGCCAGCAGTGAAAGGGGACAGGGATACGAGCAGTACTTC
V: TRBV6-6; size: -; J: TRBJ1-4; D: -; CDR3: CATNTGPRGREKLFF; DNA: TGTGCCACCAACACAGGTCCCAGGGGTCGTGAAAAACTGTTTTTT
V: TRBV4-3; size: -; J: TRBJ2-3; D: TRBD2; CDR3: CASSQDPAGSTDTQYF; DNA: TGCGCCAGCAGCCAAGACCCAGCGGGGAGCACAGATACGCAGTATTTT
V: TRBV4-3; size: -; J: TRBJ2-3; D: -; CDR3: CASSQDSSYPTDTQYF; DNA: TGCGCCAGCAGCCAAGATTCCAGTTACCCCACAGATACGCAGTATTTT
V: TRBV30; size: -; J: TRBJ1-2; D: -; CDR3: CAWSSGTGETGYTF; DNA: TGTGCCTGGAGTTCAGGAACGGGGGAGACTGGCTACACCTTC
V: TRBV6-6; size: -; J: TRBJ2-2; D: TRBD2; CDR3: CASSFGTSGLGELFF; DNA: TGTGCCAGCAGTTTCGGGACTAGCGGCCTTGGGGAGCTGTTTTTT
V: TRBV10-3; size: -; J: TRBJ2-7; D: -; CDR3: CAISEAGTSDEQYF; DNA: TGTGCCATCAGTGAGGCCGGGACAAGCGACGAGCAGTACTTC
V: TRBV5-4; size: -; J: TRBJ2-2; D: -; CDR3: CASSLALRLSPGELFF; DNA: TGTGCCAGCAGCTTGGCTCTGCGACTCTCGCCGGGGGAGCTGTTTTTT
V: TRBV19; size: -; J: TRBJ2-7; D: -; CDR3: CASSIGHGSYEQYF; DNA: TGTGCCAGTAGTATAGGTCACGGTTCCTACGAGCAGTACTTC
V: TRBV20-1; size: -; J: TRBJ2-7; D: -; CDR3: CSVRLAYEQYF; DNA: TGCAGCGTCCGACTAGCCTACGAGCAGTACTTC
V: TRBV5-1; size: once; J: TRBJ2-1; D: -; CDR3: CASSLVPGAGDNEQFF; DNA: TGCGCCAGCAGCTTGGTCCCAGGGGCCGGAGACAATGAGCAGTTCTTC
V: TRBV4-1; size: -; J: TRBJ2-3; D: TRBD2; CDR3: CASSRGGGYTTDTQYF; DNA: TGCGCCAGCAGCCGGGGGGGAGGGTACACCACAGATACGCAGTATTTT
V: TRBV5-1; size: -; J: TRBJ1-1; D: -; CDR3: CASSRSDRNTEAFF; DNA: TGCGCCAGCAGCCGATCGGACAGGAACACTGAAGCTTTCTTT
V: TRBV18; size: -; J: TRBJ1-1; D: -; CDR3: CASSPSQPVNTEAFF; DNA: TGTGCCAGCTCACCTAGCCAGCCAGTTAACACTGAAGCTTTCTTT
V: TRBV4-1; size: -; J: TRBJ2-2; D: -; CDR3: CASSQARQTGELFF; DNA: TGCGCCAGCAGCCAAGCCAGGCAAACCGGGGAGCTGTTTTTT
V: TRBV7-9; size: -; J: TRBJ1-6; D: -; CDR3: CASSYALQGSYNSPLHF; DNA: TGTGCCAGCAGCTACGCGTTACAGGGTTCCTATAATTCACCCCTCCACTTT
V: TRBV2; size: -; J: TRBJ1-2; D: TRBD1; CDR3: CAIDDRVSITSDYGYTF; DNA: TGTGCCATCGATGACAGGGTCTCTATAACATCCGACTATGGCTACACCTTC
V: TRBV7-9; size: -; J: TRBJ1-2; D: TRBD1; CDR3: CASRKGTGGQGNYGYTF; DNA: TGTGCCAGCAGGAAAGGGACAGGGGGCCAGGGTAACTATGGCTACACCTTC
V: TRBV18; size: -; J: TRBJ1-2; D: TRBD1; CDR3: CASSRVLGQGDYGYTF; DNA: TGTGCCAGCTCACGAGTTCTGGGACAGGGTGACTATGGCTACACCTTC
V: TRBV19; size: -; J: TRBJ2-2; D: TRBD1; CDR3: CASRSGQGANTGELFF; DNA: TGTGCCAGCCGATCCGGACAGGGGGCAAACACCGGGGAGCTGTTTTTT
V: TRBV7-9; size: -; J: TRBJ2-5; D: TRBD2; CDR3: CASSQVPGLAGAETQYF; DNA: TGTGCCAGCAGCCAGGTCCCCGGACTAGCCGGGGCGGAGACCCAGTACTTC
V: TRBV30; size: -; J: TRBJ1-2; D: -; CDR3: CAWSLNAGTYGYTF; DNA: TGTGCCTGGAGTCTTAACGCCGGGACATATGGCTACACCTTC
V: TRBV30; size: -; J: TRBJ1-5; D: -; CDR3: CAWTGGTNQPQHF; DNA: TGTGCCTGGACCGGGGGGACTAATCAGCCCCAGCATTTT
V: TRBV10-3; size: few; J: TRBJ1-1; D: TRBD1; CDR3: CAISEAGQGWTEAFF; DNA: TGTGCCATCAGTGAAGCGGGACAGGGGTGGACTGAAGCTTTCTTT
V: TRBV5-1; size: -; J: TRBJ2-1; D: TRBD2; CDR3: CASSLATAGGPYEQFF; DNA: TGCGCCAGCAGCTTGGCCACAGCGGGGGGGCCGTATGAGCAGTTCTTC
V: TRBV11-2; size: -; J: TRBJ2-5; D: TRBD1; CDR3: CASSLDRGLQETQYF; DNA: TGTGCCAGCAGCTTAGACAGGGGGTTACAAGAGACCCAGTACTTC
V: TRBV6-1; size: -; J: TRBJ2-5; D: TRBD2; CDR3: CASSEGRGVGRYQETQYF; DNA: TGTGCCAGCAGTGAAGGGCGGGGGGTAGGGAGGTACCAAGAGACCCAGTACTTC
V: TRBV5-6; size: -; J: TRBJ1-4; D: TRBD1; CDR3: CASSHSTDRIHHSPEKLFF; DNA: TGTGCCAGCAGCCATTCGACGGACAGGATCCACCACTCCCCTGAAAAACTGTTTTTT
V: TRBV5-8; size: -; J: TRBJ1-6; D: -; CDR3: CASSQDLNNSPLHF; DNA: TGTGCCAGCAGCCAGGACTTAAATAATTCACCCCTCCACTTT
V: TRBV19; size: once; J: TRBJ1-2; D: -; CDR3: CASTNSYGYTF; DNA: TGTGCCAGTACTAACAGCTATGGCTACACCTTC
V: TRBV7-2; size: -; J: TRBJ2-7; D: TRBD1; CDR3: CASSLDPGQAYEQYF; DNA: TGTGCCAGCAGCTTAGATCCGGGACAGGCCTACGAGCAGTACTTC
V: TRBV27; size: -; J: TRBJ1-6; D: -; CDR3: CASSLGGQVNSPLHF; DNA: TGTGCCAGCAGTTTGGGAGGGCAGGTTAATTCACCCCTCCACTTT
V: TRBV7-6; size: -; J: TRBJ2-1; D: TRBD1; CDR3: CASSFGGQDYNEQFF; DNA: TGTGCCAGCAGCTTTGGGGGACAGGACTACAATGAGCAGTTCTTC
V: TRBV4-3; size: -; J: TRBJ2-7; D: TRBD1; CDR3: CASSQNPGGSYEQYF; DNA: TGCGCCAGCAGCCAAAATCCAGGGGGTAGCTACGAGCAGTACTTC
V: TRBV10-3; size: -; J: TRBJ1-1; D: TRBD1; CDR3: CAISRQGETEAFF; DNA: TGTGCCATCAGCCGACAGGGGGAGACTGAAGCTTTCTTT
V: TRBV18; size: -; J: TRBJ2-5; D: -; CDR3: CASSPQRGIEETQYF; DNA: TGTGCCAGCTCACCACAGCGAGGGATTGAAGAGACCCAGTACTTC
V: TRBV7-2; size: -; J: TRBJ2-7; D: TRBD1; CDR3: CASSLPRGFVEQYF; DNA: TGTGCCAGCAGCTTGCCCAGGGGGTTCGTCGAGCAGTACTTC
V: TRBV27; size: once; J: TRBJ1-2; D: -; CDR3: CASSSLVAGWYGYTF; DNA: TGTGCCAGCAGTTCGTTGGTAGCGGGATGGTATGGCTACACCTTC
V: TRBV9; size: -; J: TRBJ1-3; D: TRBD1; CDR3: CASSAGGFGNTIYF; DNA: TGTGCCAGCAGCGCAGGGGGCTTTGGAAACACCATATATTTT
V: TRBV2; size: once; J: TRBJ2-1; D: -; CDR3: CASSPTRNNEQFF; DNA: TGTGCCAGCAGTCCGACTAGGAACAATGAGCAGTTCTTC
V: TRBV2; size: once; J: TRBJ1-5; D: -; CDR3: CASGGGPRDRPQHF; DNA: TGTGCCAGCGGAGGAGGGCCGCGCGACCGGCCCCAGCATTTT
V: TRBV5-4; size: -; J: TRBJ2-3; D: TRBD2; CDR3: CASSGLAGSTDTQYF; DNA: TGTGCCAGCAGTGGTCTAGCGGGGTCCACAGATACGCAGTATTTT
V: TRBV18; size: -; J: TRBJ1-3; D: TRBD1; CDR3: CASSLSTSGQGSTIYF; DNA: TGTGCCAGCTCACTCTCTACGTCGGGACAGGGTAGCACCATATATTTT
V: TRBV9; size: -; J: TRBJ2-7; D: -; CDR3: CASSQAGASYEQYF; DNA: TGTGCCAGCAGCCAGGCTGGGGCCTCCTACGAGCAGTACTTC
V: TRBV10-1; size: -; J: TRBJ1-1; D: -; CDR3: CASSESKAGIAEAFF; DNA: TGCGCCAGCAGTGAGTCGAAGGCGGGGATCGCTGAAGCTTTCTTT
V: TRBV4-3; size: -; J: TRBJ1-2; D: TRBD1; CDR3: CASSGQDGPWGGYTF; DNA: TGCGCCAGCAGCGGACAGGACGGACCCTGGGGGGGCTACACCTTC
V: TRBV7-2; size: -; J: TRBJ2-2; D: -; CDR3: CASSPPSRGTNTGELFF; DNA: TGTGCCAGCAGCCCACCGTCTAGGGGGACGAACACCGGGGAGCTGTTTTTT
V: TRBV4-1; size: -; J: TRBJ2-2; D: -; CDR3: CASSQVGGPSGELFF; DNA: TGCGCCAGCAGCCAAGTGGGGGGGCCCAGCGGGGAGCTGTTTTTT